These 6 T cell receptor beta chains came from one sample sequenced in a study of cytomegalovirus exposure and HLA in healthy donors. The PCR made use of 60 Vbeta and 13 Jbeta primers. Only in-frame clones appear in the TCRdb table, and some are missing; sequencing was by immunoSEQ multiplex PCR. Of under 200,000 clones listed, approximately 82% are singletons. Sequenced input: PBMCs. The origin of the receptors is a male donor in good health and CMV-seropositive.

The chain combines TRBV6-6 with TRBJ2-7; 10 positions agree with TRBD2. Looked up from germline, CDR1 is MNHNY and CDR2 is SVGAGI (reference sequence). With 4 bases clipped from V and 1 base from J, the junction kept 4 bases outside the gene matches. There are 15 residues in the CDR3. CDR3 nucleotide sequence: TGTGCCAGCAGTTCCCCGGGACTAGCGTCCTACGAGCAGTACTTC. Its protein is CASSSPGLASYEQYF.

The CDR3 nucleotides read TGTGCCAGCAGCCCAGATCGGGAGACTAGCGGGGGGGTACGCACAGATACGCAGTATTTT. Translation: CASSPDRETSGGVRTDTQYF. This rearrangement joins TRBV7-4 to TRBJ2-3; 14 bases are shared with TRBD2. Germline V gene data show CDR1 as SGHVT and CDR2 as SQSDAQ. The V gene end was trimmed by 5 bases and the J gene end by 1 base; junction bases not matched to a gene: 14. The CDR3 consists of 20 residues. Together with reference TRBV7-4 and TRBJ2-3, the CDR3 gives the full variable domain: GAGVSQSPRYKVAKRGRDVALRCDSISGHVTLYWYRQTLGQGSEVLTYSQSDAQRDKSGRPSGRFSAERPERSVSTLKIQRTEQGDSAVYLCASSPDRETSGGVRTDTQYFGPGTRLTVL.

This chain uses TRBV25-1 with TRBJ1-6, with D maybe TRBD1 (6 bases). The CDR3 extends over 16 amino acids. Trimming pared 2 bases from V and 10 bases from J, leaving 18 bases between. The germline V gene encodes CDR1 MGHDK and CDR2 SYGVNS. The CDR3 bases are TGTGCCAGCAGTGAAGAAGAGGGCAGGGGAAGGTCACCCCTCCACTTT. It translates to CASSEEEGRGRSPLHF.

The chain links TRBV6-1 to TRBJ2-1; TRBD2 aligns across 9 bases. CDR1 is MNHNS and CDR2 is SASEGT in the germline V gene. The J segment lost 3 bases and the V segment lost 2 bases, leaving 11 bases of the junction unmatched. The CDR3 has 18 residues. The CDR3 sequence: CASSERGSSGTFYNEQFF. The DNA for the CDR3 is TGTGCCAGCAGTGAAAGGGGGTCTAGCGGGACTTTCTACAATGAGCAGTTCTTC.

This chain uses TRBV11-2 with TRBJ1-6, with 9 bases identical to TRBD1. This CDR3 contains 13 residues. Trimming took 11 bases from V and 12 from J; bases not matched to a gene: 11. Germline V gene data show CDR1 as SGHAT and CDR2 as FQNNGV. DNA for the CDR3: TGTGCCGGGGGACAGGGCGCAAGTAGACCCCTCCACTTT. This translates into CAGGQGASRPLHF. Full variable domain (remainder filled in from reference TRBV11-2 and TRBJ1-6): EAGVAQSPRYKIIEKRQSVAFWCNPISGHATLYWYQQILGQGPKLLIQFQNNGVVDDSQLPKDRFSAERLKGVDSTLKIQPAKLEDSAVYLCAGGQGASRPLHFGNGTRLTVT.

The rearrangement links TRBV7-2 to TRBJ1-2; a possible D gene is TRBD1 (6 bases). V was cut by 8 bases and J by 1 base, with 17 bases left in between. Germline CDR1 reads SGHTA; CDR2 reads FQGNSA. The CDR3 consists of 15 residues. CDR3: CASQGIIGNNYGYTF. The CDR3 bases are TGTGCCAGCCAGGGGATAATCGGAAATAACTATGGCTACACCTTC.